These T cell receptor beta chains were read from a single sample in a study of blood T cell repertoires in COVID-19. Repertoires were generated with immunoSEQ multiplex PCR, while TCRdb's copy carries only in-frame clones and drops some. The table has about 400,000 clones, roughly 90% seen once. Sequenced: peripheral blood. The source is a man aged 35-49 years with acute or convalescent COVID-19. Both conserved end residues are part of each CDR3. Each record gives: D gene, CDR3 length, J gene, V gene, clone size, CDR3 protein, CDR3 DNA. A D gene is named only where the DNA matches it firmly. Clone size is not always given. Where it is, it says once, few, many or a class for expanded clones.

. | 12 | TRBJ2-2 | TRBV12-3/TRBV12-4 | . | CASSTGIGELFF | TGTGCCAGCAGCACAGGGATCGGGGAGCTGTTTTTT
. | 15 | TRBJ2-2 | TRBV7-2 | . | CASSFPLTNTGELFF | TGTGCCAGCAGCTTTCCCCTGACTAACACCGGGGAGCTGTTTTTT
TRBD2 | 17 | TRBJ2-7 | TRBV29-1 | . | CSVVPGTSGGGAYEQYF | TGCAGCGTTGTGCCCGGGACTAGCGGAGGAGGGGCCTACGAGCAGTACTTC
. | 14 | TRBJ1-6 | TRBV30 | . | CACVQGSYNSPLHF | TGTGCCTGCGTACAGGGCTCCTATAATTCACCCCTCCACTTT
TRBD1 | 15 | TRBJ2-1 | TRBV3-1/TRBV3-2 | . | CASSPRDRSYNEQFF | TGTGCCAGCAGCCCCCGGGACAGGAGTTACAATGAGCAGTTCTTC
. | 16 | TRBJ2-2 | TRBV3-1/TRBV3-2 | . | CASSQGRSIVPGELFF | TGTGCCAGCAGCCAAGGTCGGAGTATTGTCCCCGGGGAGCTGTTTTTT
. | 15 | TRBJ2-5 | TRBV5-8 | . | CASSLVPSRLETQYF | TGTGCCAGCAGCTTGGTCCCATCCAGGTTGGAGACCCAGTACTTC
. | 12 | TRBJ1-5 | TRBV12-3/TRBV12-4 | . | CASSSGGQPQHF | TGTGCCAGCAGTTCGGGTGGTCAGCCCCAGCATTTT
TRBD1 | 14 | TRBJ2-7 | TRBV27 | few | CASSFLGQSYEQYF | TGTGCCAGCAGTTTTCTGGGACAGTCCTACGAGCAGTACTTC
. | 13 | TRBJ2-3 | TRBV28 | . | CASSLPPLDTQYF | TGTGCCAGCAGTTTACCCCCGTTAGATACGCAGTATTTT
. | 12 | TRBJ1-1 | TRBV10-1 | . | CASSAQNTEAFF | TGCGCCAGCAGTGCACAGAACACTGAAGCTTTCTTT
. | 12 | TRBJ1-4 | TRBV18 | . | CASSPLDSQLFF | TGTGCCAGCTCACCACTGGACTCACAACTGTTTTTT
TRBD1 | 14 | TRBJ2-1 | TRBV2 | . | CASSVGRGRNEQFF | TGTGCCAGCAGTGTCGGCAGGGGGCGGAATGAGCAGTTCTTC
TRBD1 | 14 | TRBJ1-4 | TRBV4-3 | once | CASSQGQGDEKLFF | TGCGCCAGCAGCCAAGGTCAGGGGGATGAAAAACTGTTTTTT
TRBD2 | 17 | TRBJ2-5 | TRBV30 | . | CAWSEPLQREIQETQYF | TGTGCCTGGAGTGAACCCCTACAGCGGGAGATACAAGAGACCCAGTACTTC
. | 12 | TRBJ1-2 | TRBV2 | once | CASSSGSYGYTF | TGTGCCAGCAGCTCCGGTTCATACGGCTACACCTTC
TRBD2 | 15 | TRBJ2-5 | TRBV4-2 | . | CASSQDPSGGANLYF | TGTGCCAGCAGCCAAGATCCCAGCGGGGGGGCCAATCTGTACTTC